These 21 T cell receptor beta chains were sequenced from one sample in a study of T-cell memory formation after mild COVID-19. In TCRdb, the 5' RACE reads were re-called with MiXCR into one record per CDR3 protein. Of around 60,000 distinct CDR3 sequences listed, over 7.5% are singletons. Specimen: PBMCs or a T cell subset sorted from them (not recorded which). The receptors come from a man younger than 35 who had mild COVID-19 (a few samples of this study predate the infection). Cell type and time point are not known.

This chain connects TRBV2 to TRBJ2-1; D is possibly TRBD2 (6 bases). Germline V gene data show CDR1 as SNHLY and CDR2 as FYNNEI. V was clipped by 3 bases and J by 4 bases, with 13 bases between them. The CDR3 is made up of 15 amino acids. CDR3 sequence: CASSELTSPYNEQFF. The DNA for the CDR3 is TGTGCCAGCAGTGAGTTAACTAGCCCGTACAATGAGCAGTTCTTC.

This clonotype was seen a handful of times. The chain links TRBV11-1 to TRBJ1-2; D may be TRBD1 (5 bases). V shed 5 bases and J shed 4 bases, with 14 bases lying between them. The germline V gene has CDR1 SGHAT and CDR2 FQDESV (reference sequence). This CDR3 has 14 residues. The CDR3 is CASSQTERSYGYTF. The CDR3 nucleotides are TGTGCCAGCAGCCAGACAGAACGATCCTATGGCTACACCTTC.

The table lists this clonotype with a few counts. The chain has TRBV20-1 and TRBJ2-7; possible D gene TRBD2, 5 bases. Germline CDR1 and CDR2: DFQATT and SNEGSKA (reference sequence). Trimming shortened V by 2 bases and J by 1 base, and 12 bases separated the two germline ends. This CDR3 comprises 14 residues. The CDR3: CSARPWRSSYEQYF. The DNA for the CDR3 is TGCAGTGCTAGACCCTGGAGGTCATCCTACGAGCAGTACTTC.

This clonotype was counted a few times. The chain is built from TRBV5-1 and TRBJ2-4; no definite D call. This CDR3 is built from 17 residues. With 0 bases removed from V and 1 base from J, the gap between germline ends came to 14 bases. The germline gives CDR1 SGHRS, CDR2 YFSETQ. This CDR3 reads CASSLDHSLGAKNIQYF. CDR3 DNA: TGCGCCAGCAGCTTGGATCATTCTCTCGGGGCCAAAAACATTCAGTACTTC.

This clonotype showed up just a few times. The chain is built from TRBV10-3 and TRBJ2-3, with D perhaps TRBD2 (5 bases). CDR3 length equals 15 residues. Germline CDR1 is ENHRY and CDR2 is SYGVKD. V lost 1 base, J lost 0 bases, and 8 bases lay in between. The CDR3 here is CAISEFLASTDTQYF. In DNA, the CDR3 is TGTGCCATCAGTGAGTTCCTAGCAAGCACAGATACGCAGTATTTT.

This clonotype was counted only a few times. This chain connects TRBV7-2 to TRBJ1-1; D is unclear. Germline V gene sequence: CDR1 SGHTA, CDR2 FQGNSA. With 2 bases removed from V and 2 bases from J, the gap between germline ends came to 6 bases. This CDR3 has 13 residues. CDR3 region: CASSLQRNTEAFF. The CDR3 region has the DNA TGTGCCAGCAGCTTACAGAGAAACACTGAAGCTTTCTTT. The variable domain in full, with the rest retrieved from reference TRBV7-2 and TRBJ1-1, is GAGVSQSPSNKVTEKGKDVELRCDPISGHTALYWYRQSLGQGLEFLIYFQGNSAPDKSGLPSDRFSAERTGGSVSTLTIQRTQQEDSAVYLCASSLQRNTEAFFGQGTRLTVV.

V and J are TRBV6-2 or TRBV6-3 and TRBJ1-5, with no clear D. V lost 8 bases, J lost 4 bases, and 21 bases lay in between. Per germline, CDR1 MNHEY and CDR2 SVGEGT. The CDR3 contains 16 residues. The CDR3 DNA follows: TGTGCCAGCGGGAGGAACTGGGGAGTGTTGAATCAGCCCCAGCATTTT. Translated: CASGRNWGVLNQPQHF.

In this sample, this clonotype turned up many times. CDR3 coding DNA: TGTGCCAGCAGCTACACTAGCGGGGGTGGAGAGACCCAGTACTTC. This codes for CASSYTSGGGETQYF. The chain links TRBV7-2 to TRBJ2-5; 11 bases line up with TRBD2. Germline loops: CDR1 SGHTA, CDR2 FQGNSA. V lost 4 bases and J lost 4; bases outside the gene matches: 5. The length of the CDR3 is 15 residues.

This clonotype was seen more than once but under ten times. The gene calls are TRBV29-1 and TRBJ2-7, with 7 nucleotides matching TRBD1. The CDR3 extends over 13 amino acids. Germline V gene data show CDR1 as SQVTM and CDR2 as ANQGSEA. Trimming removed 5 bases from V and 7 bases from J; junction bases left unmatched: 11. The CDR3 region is CSVNREGASEQYV. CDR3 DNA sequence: TGCAGCGTTAATAGAGAGGGGGCGAGTGAGCAGTACGTC.

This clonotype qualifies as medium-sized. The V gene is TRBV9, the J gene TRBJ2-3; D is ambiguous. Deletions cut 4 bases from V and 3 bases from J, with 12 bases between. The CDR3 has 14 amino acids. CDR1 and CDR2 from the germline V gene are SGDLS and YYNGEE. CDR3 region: CASSLDSPTDTQYF. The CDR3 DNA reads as TGTGCCAGCAGCCTAGACTCCCCAACAGATACGCAGTATTTT.

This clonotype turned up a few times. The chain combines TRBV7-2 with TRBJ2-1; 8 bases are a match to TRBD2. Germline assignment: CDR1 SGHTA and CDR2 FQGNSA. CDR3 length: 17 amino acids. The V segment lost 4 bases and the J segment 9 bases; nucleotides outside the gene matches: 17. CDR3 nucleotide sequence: TGTGCCAGCAGCTCCCCCCGTTTGACGGGGGGGCCCGCTGAGCAGTTCTTC. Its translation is CASSSPRLTGGPAEQFF.

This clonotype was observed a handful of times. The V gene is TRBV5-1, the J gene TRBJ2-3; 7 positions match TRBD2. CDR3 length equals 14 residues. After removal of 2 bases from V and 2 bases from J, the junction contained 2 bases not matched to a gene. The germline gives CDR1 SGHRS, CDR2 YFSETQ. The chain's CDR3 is CASSFGTNTDTQYF. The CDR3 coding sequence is TGCGCCAGCAGCTTCGGGACTAACACAGATACGCAGTATTTT.

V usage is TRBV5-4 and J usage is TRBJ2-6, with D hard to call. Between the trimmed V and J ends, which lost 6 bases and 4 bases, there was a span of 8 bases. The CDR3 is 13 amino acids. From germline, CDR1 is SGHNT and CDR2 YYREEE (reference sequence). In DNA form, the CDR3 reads TGTGCCAGCAAGGGCTCCGGGGCCAACGTCCTGACTTTC. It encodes CASKGSGANVLTF.

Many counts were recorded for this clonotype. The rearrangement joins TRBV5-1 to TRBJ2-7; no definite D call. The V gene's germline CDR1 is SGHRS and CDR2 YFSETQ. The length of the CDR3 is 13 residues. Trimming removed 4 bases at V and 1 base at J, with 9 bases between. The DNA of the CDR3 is TGCGCCAGCAGCACCGGAGATTCCTACGAGCAGTACGTC. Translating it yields CASSTGDSYEQYV.

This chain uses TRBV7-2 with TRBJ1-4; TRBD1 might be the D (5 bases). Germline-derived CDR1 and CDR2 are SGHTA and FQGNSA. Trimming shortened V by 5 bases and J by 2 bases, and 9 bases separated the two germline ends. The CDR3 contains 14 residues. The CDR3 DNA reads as TGTGCCAGCAGCCTTGGGGGGACTAATGAAAAACTGTTTTTT. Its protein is CASSLGGTNEKLFF.

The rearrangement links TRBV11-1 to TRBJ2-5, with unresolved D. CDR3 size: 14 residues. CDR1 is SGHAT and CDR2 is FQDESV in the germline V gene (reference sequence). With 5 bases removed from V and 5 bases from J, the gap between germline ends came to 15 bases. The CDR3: CASSPRPAGETQYF. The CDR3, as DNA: TGTGCCAGCAGCCCGCGGCCGGCCGGGGAGACCCAGTACTTC.

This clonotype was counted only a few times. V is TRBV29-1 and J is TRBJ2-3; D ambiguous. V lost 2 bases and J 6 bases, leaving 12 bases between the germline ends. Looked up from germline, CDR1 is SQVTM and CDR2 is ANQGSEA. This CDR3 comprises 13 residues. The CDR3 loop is CSVERGVGDTQYF. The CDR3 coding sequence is TGCAGCGTTGAACGTGGTGTCGGTGATACGCAGTATTTT.

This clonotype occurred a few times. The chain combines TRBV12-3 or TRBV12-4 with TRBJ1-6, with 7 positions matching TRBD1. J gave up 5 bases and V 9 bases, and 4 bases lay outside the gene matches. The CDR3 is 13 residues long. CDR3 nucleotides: TGTGCCAGTGGGGACAGAAATAATTCACCCCTCCACTTT. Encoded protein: CASGDRNNSPLHF.

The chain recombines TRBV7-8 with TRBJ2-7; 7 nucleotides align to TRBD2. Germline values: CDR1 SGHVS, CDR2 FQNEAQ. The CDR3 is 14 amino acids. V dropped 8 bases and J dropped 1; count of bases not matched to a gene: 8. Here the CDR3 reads CASGRGSGSYEQYF. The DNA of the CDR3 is TGTGCCAGCGGGAGGGGCAGCGGGTCCTACGAGCAGTACTTC.

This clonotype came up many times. CDR3 sequence reads: CASSRQPSSGNTIYF. Here the CDR3 DNA reads TGTGCCAGCAGTAGACAGCCGAGCTCTGGAAACACCATATATTTT. The chain employs TRBV12-3 or TRBV12-4 and TRBJ1-3; TRBD1 is a possible D gene (5 bases). The CDR3 sequence is 15 residues long. The V and J ends lost 5 bases and 0 bases respectively, with 11 bases between them.

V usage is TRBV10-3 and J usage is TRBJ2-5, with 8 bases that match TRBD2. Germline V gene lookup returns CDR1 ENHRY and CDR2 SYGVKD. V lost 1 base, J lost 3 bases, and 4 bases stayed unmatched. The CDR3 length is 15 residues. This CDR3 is CAISEWVAGKETQYF. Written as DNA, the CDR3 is TGTGCCATCAGTGAGTGGGTAGCGGGGAAAGAGACCCAGTACTTC.